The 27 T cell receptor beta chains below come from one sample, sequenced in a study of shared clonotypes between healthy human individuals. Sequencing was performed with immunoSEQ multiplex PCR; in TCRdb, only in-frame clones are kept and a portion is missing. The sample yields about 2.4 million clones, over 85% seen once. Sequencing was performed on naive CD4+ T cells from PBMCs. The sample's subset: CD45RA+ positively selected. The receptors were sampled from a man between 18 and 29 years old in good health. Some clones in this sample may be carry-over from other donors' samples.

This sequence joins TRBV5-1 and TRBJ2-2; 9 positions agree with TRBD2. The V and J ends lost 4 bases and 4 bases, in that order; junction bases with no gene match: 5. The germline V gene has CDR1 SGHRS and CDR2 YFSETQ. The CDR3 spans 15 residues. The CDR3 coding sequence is TGCGCCAGCAGCAAAGTAGCGGGAGCCACCGGGGAGCTGTTTTTT. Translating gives CASSKVAGATGELFF.

CDR3 in amino acids: CASAKIEASDTQYF. As DNA, the CDR3 is TGTGCCAGCGCGAAGATAGAGGCCTCAGATACGCAGTATTTT. This sequence joins TRBV9 and TRBJ2-3; D remains ambiguous. Germline-derived CDR1 and CDR2 are SGDLS and YYNGEE. The CDR3 contains 14 residues. V lost 7 bases and J 4 bases, leaving 16 bases between the germline ends.

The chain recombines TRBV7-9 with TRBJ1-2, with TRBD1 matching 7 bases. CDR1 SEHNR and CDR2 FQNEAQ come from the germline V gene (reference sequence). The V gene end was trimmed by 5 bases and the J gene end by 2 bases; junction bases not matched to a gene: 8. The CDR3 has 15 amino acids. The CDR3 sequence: CASSPRTGVNYGYTF. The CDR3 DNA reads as TGTGCCAGCAGCCCCCGGACAGGAGTAAACTATGGCTACACCTTC. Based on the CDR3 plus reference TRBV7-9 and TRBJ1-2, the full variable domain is DTGVSQNPRHKITKRGQNVTFRCDPISEHNRLYWYRQTLGQGPEFLTYFQNEAQLEKSRLLSDRFSAERPKGSFSTLEIQRTEQGDSAMYLCASSPRTGVNYGYTFGSGTRLTVV.

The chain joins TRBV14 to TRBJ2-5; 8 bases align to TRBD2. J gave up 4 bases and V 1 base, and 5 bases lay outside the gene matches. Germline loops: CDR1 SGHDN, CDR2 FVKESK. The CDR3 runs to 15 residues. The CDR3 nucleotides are TGTGCCAGCAGCCAAGGAAGCGGGAGCAGAGAGACCCAGTACTTC. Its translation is CASSQGSGSRETQYF.

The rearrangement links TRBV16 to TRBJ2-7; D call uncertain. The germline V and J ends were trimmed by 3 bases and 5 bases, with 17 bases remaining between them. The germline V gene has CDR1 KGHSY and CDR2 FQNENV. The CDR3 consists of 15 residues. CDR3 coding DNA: TGTGCCAGCAGCCAGCCCTCGAAAGGATCCAACGAGCAGTACTTC. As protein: CASSQPSKGSNEQYF.

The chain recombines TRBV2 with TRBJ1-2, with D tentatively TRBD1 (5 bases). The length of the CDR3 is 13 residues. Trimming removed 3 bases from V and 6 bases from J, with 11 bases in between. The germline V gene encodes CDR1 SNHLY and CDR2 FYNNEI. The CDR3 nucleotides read TGTGCCAGCAGTGAGGGCAGGGTCAATGGCTACACCTTC. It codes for CASSEGRVNGYTF. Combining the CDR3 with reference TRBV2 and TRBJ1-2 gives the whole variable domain EPEVTQTPSHQVTQMGQEVILRCVPISNHLYFYWYRQILGQKVEFLVSFYNNEISEKSEIFDDQFSVERPDGSNFTLKIRSTKLEDSAMYFCASSEGRVNGYTFGSGTRLTVV.

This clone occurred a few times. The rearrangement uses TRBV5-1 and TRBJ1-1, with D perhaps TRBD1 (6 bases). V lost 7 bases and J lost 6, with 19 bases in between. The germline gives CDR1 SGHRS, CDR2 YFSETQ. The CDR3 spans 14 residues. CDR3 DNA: TGCGCCAGCGCGGGACACCTCCTAGGTCCTGAAGCTTTCTTT. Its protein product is CASAGHLLGPEAFF.

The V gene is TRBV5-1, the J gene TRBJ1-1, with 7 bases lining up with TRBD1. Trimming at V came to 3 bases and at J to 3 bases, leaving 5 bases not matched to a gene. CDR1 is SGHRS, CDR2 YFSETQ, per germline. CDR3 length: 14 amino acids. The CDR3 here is CASSSYRGDTEAFF. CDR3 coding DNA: TGCGCCAGCAGCTCATACAGGGGAGACACTGAAGCTTTCTTT.

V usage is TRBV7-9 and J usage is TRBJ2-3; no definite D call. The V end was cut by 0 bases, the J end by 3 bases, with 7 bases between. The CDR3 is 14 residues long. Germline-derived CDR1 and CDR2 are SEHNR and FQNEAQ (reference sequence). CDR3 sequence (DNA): TGTGCCAGCAGCTTAGCTAGTCGGACAGATACGCAGTATTTT. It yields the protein CASSLASRTDTQYF.

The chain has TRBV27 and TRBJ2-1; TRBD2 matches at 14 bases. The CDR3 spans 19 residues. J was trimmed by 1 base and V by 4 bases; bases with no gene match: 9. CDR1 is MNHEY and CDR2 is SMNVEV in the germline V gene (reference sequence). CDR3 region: CASSYMPGLAGVSYNEQFF. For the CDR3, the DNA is TGTGCCAGCAGTTATATGCCGGGACTAGCGGGAGTTTCCTACAATGAGCAGTTCTTC.

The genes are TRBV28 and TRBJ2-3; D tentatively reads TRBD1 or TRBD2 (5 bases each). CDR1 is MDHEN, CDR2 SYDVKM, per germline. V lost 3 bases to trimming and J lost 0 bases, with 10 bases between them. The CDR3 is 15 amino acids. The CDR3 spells CASSFHGGSTDTQYF. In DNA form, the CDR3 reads TGTGCCAGCAGTTTCCATGGGGGTAGCACAGATACGCAGTATTTT.

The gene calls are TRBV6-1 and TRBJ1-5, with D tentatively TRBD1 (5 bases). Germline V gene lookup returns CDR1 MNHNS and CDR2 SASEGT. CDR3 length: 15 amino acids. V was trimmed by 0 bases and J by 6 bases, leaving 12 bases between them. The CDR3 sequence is CASSEAGPGIQPQHF. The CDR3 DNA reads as TGTGCCAGCAGTGAAGCGGGGCCAGGGATTCAGCCCCAGCATTTT.

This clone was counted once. The CDR3 sequence is CASRTGMGWSYNEQFF. The CDR3, as DNA: TGTGCCAGCAGGACAGGGATGGGGTGGTCCTACAATGAGCAGTTCTTC. The rearrangement uses TRBV28 and TRBJ2-1, with 7 bases aligning to TRBD1. The CDR3 is 16 amino acids. Germline CDR1 is MDHEN and CDR2 is SYDVKM. V trimming: 6 bases; J trimming: 1 base; junction bases outside the gene matches: 9.

CDR3 protein: CASSPSAAGNHQPQHF. The CDR3 region has the DNA TGTGCCAGCTCACCTAGCGCGGCAGGCAATCATCAGCCCCAGCATTTT. The gene calls are TRBV18 and TRBJ1-5; D uncertain. Germline assignment: CDR1 KGHSH and CDR2 LQKENI. Trimming took off 3 bases at V and 5 bases at J, with 17 bases between the two ends. There are 16 residues in the CDR3. The full variable domain, its missing parts supplied by reference TRBV18 and TRBJ1-5, is NAGVMQNPRHLVRRRGQEARLRCSPMKGHSHVYWYRQLPEEGLKFMVYLQKENIIDESGMPKERFSAEFPKEGPSILRIQQVVRGDSAAYFCASSPSAAGNHQPQHFGDGTRLSIL.

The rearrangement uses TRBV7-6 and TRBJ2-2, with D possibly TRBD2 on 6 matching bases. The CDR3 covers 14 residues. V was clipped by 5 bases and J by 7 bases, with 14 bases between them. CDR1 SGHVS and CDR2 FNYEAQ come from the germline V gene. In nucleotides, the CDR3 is TGTGCCAGCAGCCTGAAAGGGCGGGACGGGGAGCTGTTTTTT. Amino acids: CASSLKGRDGELFF.

The CDR3 nucleotides read TGTGCCAGCAGTTTCGACAGGGTTCGGCCCCAGCATTTT. Amino acid sequence: CASSFDRVRPQHF. This rearrangement joins TRBV28 to TRBJ1-5, with 7 bases lining up with TRBD1. Looked up from germline, CDR1 is MDHEN and CDR2 is SYDVKM. V shed 3 bases and J 9 bases; nucleotides not matched to a gene: 5. This CDR3 region has 13 residues.

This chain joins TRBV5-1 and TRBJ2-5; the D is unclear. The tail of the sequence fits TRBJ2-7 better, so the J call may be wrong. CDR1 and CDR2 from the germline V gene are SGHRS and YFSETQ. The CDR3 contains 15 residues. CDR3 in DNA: TGCGCCAGCAGCTTCGGACCTGGCGGCCCTTACGAGCAGTACTTC. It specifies CASSFGPGGPYEQYF.

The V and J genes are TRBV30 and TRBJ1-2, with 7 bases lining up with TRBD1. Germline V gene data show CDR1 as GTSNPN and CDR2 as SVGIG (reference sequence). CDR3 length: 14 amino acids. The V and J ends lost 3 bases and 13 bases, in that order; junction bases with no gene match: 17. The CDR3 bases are TGTGCCTGGAGGAAGGGACAGACAGTTGGGGCAAGCACCTTC. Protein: CAWRKGQTVGASTF.

The CDR3 DNA follows: TGTGCCAGCTCACCCCAATTAAGCGGGAGTTACAATGAGCAGTTCTTC. This sequence encodes CASSPQLSGSYNEQFF. The chain joins TRBV18 to TRBJ2-1; 8 positions match TRBD2. V dropped 3 bases and J dropped 4; count of bases not matched to a gene: 8. The CDR3 contains 16 residues. CDR1 is KGHSH and CDR2 is LQKENI in the germline V gene.

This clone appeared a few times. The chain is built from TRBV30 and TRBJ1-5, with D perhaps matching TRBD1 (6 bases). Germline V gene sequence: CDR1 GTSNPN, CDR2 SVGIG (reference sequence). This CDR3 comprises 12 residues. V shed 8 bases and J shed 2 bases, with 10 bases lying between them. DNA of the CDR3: TGTGCCGGGACATATGGCAATCAGCCCCAGCATTTT. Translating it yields CAGTYGNQPQHF.

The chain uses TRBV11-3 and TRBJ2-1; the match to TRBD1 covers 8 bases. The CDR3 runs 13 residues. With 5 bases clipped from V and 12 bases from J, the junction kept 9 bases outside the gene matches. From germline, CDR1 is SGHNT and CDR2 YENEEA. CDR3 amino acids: CASSPRTGLGQFF. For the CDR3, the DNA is TGTGCCAGCAGCCCCCGGACAGGGTTAGGGCAGTTCTTC. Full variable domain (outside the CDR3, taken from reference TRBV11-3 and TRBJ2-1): EAGVVQSPRYKIIEKKQPVAFWCNPISGHNTLYWYLQNLGQGPELLIRYENEEAVDDSQLPKDRFSAERLKGVDSTLKIQPAELGDSAVYLCASSPRTGLGQFFGPGTRLTVL.

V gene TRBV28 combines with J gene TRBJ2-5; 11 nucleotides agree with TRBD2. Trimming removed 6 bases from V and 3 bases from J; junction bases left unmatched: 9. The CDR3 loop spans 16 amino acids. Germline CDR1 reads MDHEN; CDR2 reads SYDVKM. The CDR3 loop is CASSPAGLADEETQYF. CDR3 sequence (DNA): TGTGCCAGCAGCCCCGCGGGACTAGCGGACGAAGAGACCCAGTACTTC.

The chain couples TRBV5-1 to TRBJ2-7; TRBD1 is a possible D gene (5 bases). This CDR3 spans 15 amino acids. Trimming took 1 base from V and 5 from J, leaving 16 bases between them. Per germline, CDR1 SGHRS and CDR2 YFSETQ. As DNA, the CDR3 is TGCGCCAGCAGCTTGTCTTCCGGCCCACAGGACGAGCAGTACTTC. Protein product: CASSLSSGPQDEQYF.

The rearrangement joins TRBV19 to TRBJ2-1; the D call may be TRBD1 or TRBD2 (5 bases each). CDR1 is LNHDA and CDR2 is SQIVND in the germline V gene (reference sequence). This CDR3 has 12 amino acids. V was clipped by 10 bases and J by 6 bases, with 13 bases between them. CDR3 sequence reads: CATRDRPNEQFF. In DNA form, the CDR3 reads TGTGCCACCCGGGACCGTCCCAATGAGCAGTTCTTC.

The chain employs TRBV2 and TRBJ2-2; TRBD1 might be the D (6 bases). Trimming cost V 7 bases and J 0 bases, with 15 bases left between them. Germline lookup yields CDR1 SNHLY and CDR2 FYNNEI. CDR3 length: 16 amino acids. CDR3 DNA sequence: TGTGCCAGCACCCAAGAAGGGGGTTCGAACACCGGGGAGCTGTTTTTT. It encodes CASTQEGGSNTGELFF.

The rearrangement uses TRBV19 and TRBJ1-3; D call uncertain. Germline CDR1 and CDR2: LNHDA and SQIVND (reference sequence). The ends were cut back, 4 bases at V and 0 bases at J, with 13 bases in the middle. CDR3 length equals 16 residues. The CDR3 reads CASSTAAWSSGNTIYF. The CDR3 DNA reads TGTGCCAGTAGTACCGCGGCATGGAGCTCTGGAAACACCATATATTTT.

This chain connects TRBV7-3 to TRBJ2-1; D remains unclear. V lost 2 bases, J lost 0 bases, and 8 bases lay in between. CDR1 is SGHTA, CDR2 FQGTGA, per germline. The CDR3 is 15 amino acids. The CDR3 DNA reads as TGTGCCAGCAGCTTAGTACGGAGCTCCTACAATGAGCAGTTCTTC. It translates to CASSLVRSSYNEQFF.